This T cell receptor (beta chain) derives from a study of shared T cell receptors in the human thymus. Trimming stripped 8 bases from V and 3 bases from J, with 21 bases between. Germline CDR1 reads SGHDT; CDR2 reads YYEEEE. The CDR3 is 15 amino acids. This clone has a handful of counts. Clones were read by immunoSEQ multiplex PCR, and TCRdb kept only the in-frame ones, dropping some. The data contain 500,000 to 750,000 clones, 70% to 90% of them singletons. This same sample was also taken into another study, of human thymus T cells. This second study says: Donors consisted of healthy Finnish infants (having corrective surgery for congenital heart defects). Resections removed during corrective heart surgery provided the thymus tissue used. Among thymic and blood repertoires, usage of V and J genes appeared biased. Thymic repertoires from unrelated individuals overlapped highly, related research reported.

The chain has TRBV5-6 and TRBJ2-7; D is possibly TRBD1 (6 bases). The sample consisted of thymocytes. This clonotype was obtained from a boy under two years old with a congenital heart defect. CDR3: CASTYVTGQSYEQYF. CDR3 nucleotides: TGTGCCAGTACCTATGTGACTGGACAGAGCTACGAGCAGTACTTC.